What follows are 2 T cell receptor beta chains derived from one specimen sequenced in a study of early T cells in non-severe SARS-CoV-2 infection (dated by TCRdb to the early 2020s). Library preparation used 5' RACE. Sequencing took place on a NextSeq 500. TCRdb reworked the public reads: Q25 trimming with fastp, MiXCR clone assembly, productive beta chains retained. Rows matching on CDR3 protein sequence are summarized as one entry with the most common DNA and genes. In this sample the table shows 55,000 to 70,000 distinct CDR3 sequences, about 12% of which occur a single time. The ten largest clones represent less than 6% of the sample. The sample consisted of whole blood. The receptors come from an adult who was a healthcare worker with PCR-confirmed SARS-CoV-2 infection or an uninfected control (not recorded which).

DNA of the CDR3: TGCAGTGCCCCGCTTAGCCATGAGCAGTTCTTC. This sequence encodes CSAPLSHEQFF. The V and J genes are TRBV20-1 and TRBJ2-1; D not certain. Per germline, CDR1 DFQATT and CDR2 SNEGSKA (reference sequence). The CDR3 is made up of 11 amino acids. With 6 bases removed from V and 8 bases from J, the gap between germline ends came to 11 bases.

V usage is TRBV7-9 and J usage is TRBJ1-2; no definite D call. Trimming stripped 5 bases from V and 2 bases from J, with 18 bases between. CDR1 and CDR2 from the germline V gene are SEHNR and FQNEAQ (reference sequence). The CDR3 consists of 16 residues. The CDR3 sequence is CASSDIVGGSNYGYTF. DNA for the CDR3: TGTGCCAGCAGCGATATAGTTGGTGGCAGCAACTATGGCTACACCTTC. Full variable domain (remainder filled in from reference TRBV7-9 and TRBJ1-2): DTGVSQNPRHKITKRGQNVTFRCDPISEHNRLYWYRQTLGQGPEFLTYFQNEAQLEKSRLLSDRFSAERPKGSFSTLEIQRTEQGDSAMYLCASSDIVGGSNYGYTFGSGTRLTVV.